The 16 T cell receptor beta chains presented below share a single source sample, sequenced in a study of cytotoxic CD8 clonotypes in ibrutinib-treated CLL. Sequencing used immunoSEQ multiplex PCR; TCRdb keeps in-frame clones, though not all of them. The sample holds 15,000 or so clones, approximately 67% seen once. The sequences come from PBMCs, collected before ibrutinib treatment. The receptors were gathered from a human donor with chronic lymphocytic leukemia.

The chain is built from TRBV7-6 and TRBJ2-1; D is perhaps TRBD2 (6 bases). V lost 1 base and J 9 bases, leaving 10 bases between the germline ends. The CDR3 consists of 13 residues. Germline values: CDR1 SGHVS, CDR2 FNYEAQ. Written as DNA, the CDR3 is TGTGCCAGCAGCTTAGGGAGGAGGGGTGAGCAGTTCTTC. It translates to CASSLGRRGEQFF. The full variable domain, with the rest looked up from reference TRBV7-6 and TRBJ2-1, is GAGVSQSPRYKVTKRGQDVALRCDPISGHVSLYWYRQALGQGPEFLTYFNYEAQQDKSGLPNDRFSAERPEGSISTLTIQRTEQRDSAMYRCASSLGRRGEQFFGPGTRLTVL.

In this sample, this clone turned up a few times. The rearrangement uses TRBV2 and TRBJ2-5, with TRBD1 matching 8 bases. CDR1 is SNHLY, CDR2 FYNNEI, per germline. J was trimmed by 4 bases and V by 7 bases; bases with no gene match: 2. The CDR3 length is 12 residues. This chain's CDR3 is CASTTGGETQYF. In DNA form, the CDR3 reads TGTGCCAGCACAACAGGGGGAGAGACCCAGTACTTC.

The sample holds a few counts of this clone. The gene calls are TRBV7-9 and TRBJ2-3, with D unresolved. V shed 3 bases and J shed 2 bases, with 15 bases lying between them. This CDR3 spans 16 amino acids. Germline values: CDR1 SEHNR, CDR2 FQNEAQ (reference sequence). The CDR3 DNA sequence: TGTGCCAGCAGCTTCTTTCGTCGCCCCGCCACAGATACGCAGTATTTT. Protein: CASSFFRRPATDTQYF.

The V and J genes are TRBV5-1 and TRBJ1-2; the D gene is possibly TRBD1 (6 bases). V gave up 4 bases and J gave up 1 base, with 8 bases separating them. The CDR3 spans 13 residues. Per the germline V gene, CDR1 is SGHRS and CDR2 is YFSETQ. This chain's CDR3 is CASSTDSNYGYTF. The CDR3 DNA is TGCGCCAGCAGCACGGACAGTAACTATGGCTACACCTTC. The complete variable domain, with remaining parts taken from reference TRBV5-1 and TRBJ1-2, reads KAGVTQTPRYLIKTRGQQVTLSCSPISGHRSVSWYQQTPGQGLQFLFEYFSETQRNKGNFPGRFSGRQFSNSRSEMNVSTLELGDSALYLCASSTDSNYGYTFGSGTRLTVV.

The rearrangement joins TRBV25-1 to TRBJ2-5, with D maybe TRBD1 (5 bases). Germline V lookup: CDR1 MGHDK, CDR2 SYGVNS. The CDR3 is 12 amino acids. The ends were cut back, 6 bases at V and 5 bases at J, with 10 bases in the middle. The CDR3 DNA sequence: TGTGCCAGCAGGGGGCTGACGGAGACCCAGTACTTC. The encoded protein is CASRGLTETQYF.

V and J are TRBV7-7 and TRBJ2-1; 7 nucleotides match TRBD1. J was trimmed by 0 bases and V by 5 bases; bases with no gene match: 4. CDR3 size: 15 residues. Germline V gives CDR1 SSHAT, CDR2 FNYEAQ (reference sequence). CDR3 DNA sequence: TGTGCCAGCAGCGTCACAGGGGACTCCTACAATGAGCAGTTCTTC. Its protein product is CASSVTGDSYNEQFF.

The genes are TRBV9 and TRBJ2-7; 7 bases match TRBD1. The ends lost 1 base at V and 0 bases at J; junction bases unmatched: 4. CDR3 length equals 15 residues. Germline V gives CDR1 SGDLS, CDR2 YYNGEE. In DNA, the CDR3 is TGTGCCAGCAGCGTAACCGGGACAGCCTCCTACGAGCAGTACTTC. Protein sequence: CASSVTGTASYEQYF.

The rearrangement links TRBV6-5 to TRBJ1-1; D gene ambiguous. V was cut by 8 bases and J by 5 bases, with 18 bases left in between. The CDR3 spans 14 residues. Germline CDR1 is MNHEY and CDR2 is SVGAGI. DNA for the CDR3: TGTGCCAGCCGATTACAAGGAGTAGAGACTGAAGCTTTCTTT. It codes for CASRLQGVETEAFF.

The rearrangement uses TRBV21-1 and TRBJ1-3; TRBD1 was called by the table and not checked on the DNA. TRBV21-1 is flagged as a pseudogene. This CDR3 spans 17 amino acids. Here the CDR3 DNA reads TGTGCCAGCAGCAAAGTCGGGACAGTAAGCTCTGGAAACACCATATATTTT. Amino acid sequence: CASSKVGTVSSGNTIYF.

A few counts support this clone. V gene TRBV10-3 combines with J gene TRBJ2-7; 11 positions match TRBD2. V lost 11 bases to trimming and J lost 5 bases; unmatched junction nucleotides: 17. Germline assignment: CDR1 ENHRY and CDR2 SYGVKD. The CDR3 is 16 amino acids. The CDR3 loop is CAVAPFSGGATHEQYF. The DNA of the CDR3 is TGTGCCGTCGCCCCGTTTAGCGGGGGGGCCACCCACGAGCAGTACTTC.

This clone was counted between two and nine times. The CDR3 bases are TGTGCCAGCAGTTTCTCCAGGGGTACTGAAGCTTTCTTT. It yields the protein CASSFSRGTEAFF. This chain joins TRBV28 and TRBJ1-1; a possible D gene is TRBD1 (6 bases). Trimming pared 3 bases from V and 5 bases from J, leaving 10 bases between. This CDR3 spans 13 amino acids. Germline values: CDR1 MDHEN, CDR2 SYDVKM. Full variable domain (missing parts from reference TRBV28 and TRBJ1-1): DVKVTQSSRYLVKRTGEKVFLECVQDMDHENMFWYRQDPGLGLRLIYFSYDVKMKEKGDIPEGYSVSREKKERFSLILESASTNQTSMYLCASSFSRGTEAFFGQGTRLTVV.

The V and J genes are TRBV19 and TRBJ1-4, with TRBD1 as a possible D gene (6 bases). The CDR3 runs 14 residues. Trimming took 3 bases from V and 6 from J, leaving 11 bases between them. Germline V gene sequence: CDR1 LNHDA, CDR2 SQIVND (reference sequence). As DNA, the CDR3 is TGTGCCAGTAGTATTTCACAGGGTCATGAAAAACTGTTTTTT. Its translation: CASSISQGHEKLFF.

The rearrangement uses TRBV7-2 and TRBJ2-5; D is unresolved. In germline, CDR1 is SGHTA, CDR2 FQGNSA. With 1 base removed from V and 4 bases from J, the gap between germline ends came to 4 bases. CDR3 size: 12 residues. The CDR3 loop reads CASSLVGETQYF. The CDR3 region has the DNA TGTGCCAGCAGCTTAGTGGGAGAGACCCAGTACTTC.

The chain carries TRBV10-3 and TRBJ2-6; 10 bases are shared with TRBD1. The CDR3 covers 19 residues. The trim removed 5 bases at V and 4 bases at J, leaving 14 bases unmatched. Looked up from germline, CDR1 is ENHRY and CDR2 is SYGVKD. The CDR3 DNA reads TGTGCCATCAGTTCTCACGCCGGGACAGGGGAATCGGGGGCCAACGTCCTGACTTTC. It yields the protein CAISSHAGTGESGANVLTF.

This sequence joins TRBV5-5 and TRBJ2-5; 9 bases are shared with TRBD2. With 6 bases clipped from V and 5 bases from J, the junction kept 11 bases outside the gene matches. CDR1 SGHKS and CDR2 YYEKEE come from the germline V gene (reference sequence). The CDR3 is 15 residues long. In nucleotides, the CDR3 is TGTGCCAGCACCCGCGGGGGGGCCCTCAGGGAGACCCAGTACTTC. Translating it yields CASTRGGALRETQYF.

The chain uses TRBV2 and TRBJ2-1, with 7 bases fitting TRBD2. This CDR3 is built from 16 residues. Germline lookup yields CDR1 SNHLY and CDR2 FYNNEI. V lost 8 bases and J lost 4; bases outside the gene matches: 14. In DNA form, the CDR3 reads TGTGCCAGCGTGAACAGCGGGGCCCCCCCTTACAATGAGCAGTTCTTC. Protein product: CASVNSGAPPYNEQFF.